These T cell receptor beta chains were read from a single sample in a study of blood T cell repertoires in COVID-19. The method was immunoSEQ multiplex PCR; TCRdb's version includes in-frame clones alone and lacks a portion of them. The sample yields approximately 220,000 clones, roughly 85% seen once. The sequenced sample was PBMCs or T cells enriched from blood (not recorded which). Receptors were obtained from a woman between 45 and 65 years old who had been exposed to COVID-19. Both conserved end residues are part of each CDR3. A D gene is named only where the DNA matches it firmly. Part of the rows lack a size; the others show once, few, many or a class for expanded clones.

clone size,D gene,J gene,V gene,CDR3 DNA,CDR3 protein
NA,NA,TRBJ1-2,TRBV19,TGTGCCAGTAGTATAGACCGGGAATATGGCTACACCTTC,CASSIDREYGYTF
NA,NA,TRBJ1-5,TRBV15,TGTGCCACCAGCAGAGAGCCCGGGAGGGAGAGGCCCCAGCATTTT,CATSREPGRERPQHF
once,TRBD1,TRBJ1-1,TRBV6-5,TGTGCCAGTTTCCTGACAGGGGCGTTGAACACTGAAGCTTTCTTT,CASFLTGALNTEAFF
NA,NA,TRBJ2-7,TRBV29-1,TGCAGCGTTGTCAGGGGCAGCTACGAGCAGTACTTC,CSVVRGSYEQYF
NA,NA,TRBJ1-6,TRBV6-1,TGTGCCAGCAGTGAAGCGGGCAGGGGCAATTCACCCCTCCACTTT,CASSEAGRGNSPLHF
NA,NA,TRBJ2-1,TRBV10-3,TGTGCCATCAGTGAGTCCCTAGTCAATGAGCAGTTCTTC,CAISESLVNEQFF
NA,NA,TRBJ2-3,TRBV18,TGTGCCAGCTCACCACGCACCACAAGTTACACAGATACGCAGTATTTT,CASSPRTTSYTDTQYF
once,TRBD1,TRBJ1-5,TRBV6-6,TGTGCCAGCAGTCTACACTCGGGGACAGGAGGCAATCAGCCCCAGCATTTT,CASSLHSGTGGNQPQHF
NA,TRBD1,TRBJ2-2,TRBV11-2,TGTGCCAGCAGGCCTGAGACAGGGGGTATGAGAACCGGGGAGCTGTTTTTT,CASRPETGGMRTGELFF
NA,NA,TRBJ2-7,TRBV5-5,TGTGCCAGCAGCTTGGGCCTGGCTTCCTACGAGCAGTACTTC,CASSLGLASYEQYF
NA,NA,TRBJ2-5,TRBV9,TGTGCCAGCAGCACCCGCCCGGACAGACGGGAGACCCAGTACTTC,CASSTRPDRRETQYF
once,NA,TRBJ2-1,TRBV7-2,TGTGCCAGCAGCTTAGGAGACTACAATGAGCAGTTCTTC,CASSLGDYNEQFF
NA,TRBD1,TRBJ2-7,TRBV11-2,TGTGCCAGCAGCCCGGACAGGTGGGTTTCCTACGAGCAGTACTTC,CASSPDRWVSYEQYF
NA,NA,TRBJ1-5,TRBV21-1,TGTGCCAGCAGCACGACAGGGTGGCAAAGCAATCAGCCCCAGCATTTT,CASSTTGWQSNQPQHF
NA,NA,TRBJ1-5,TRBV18,TGTGCCAGCTCACCGGGCCTCGGTGGCAATCAGCCCCAGCATTTT,CASSPGLGGNQPQHF
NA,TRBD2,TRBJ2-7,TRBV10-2,TGCGCCAGCAGTGGTAAGCGGGGGGGCTACGAGCAGTACTTC,CASSGKRGGYEQYF
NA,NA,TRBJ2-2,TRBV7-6,TGTGCCAGCAGCCCAAAAACCGGGGAGCTGTTTTTT,CASSPKTGELFF
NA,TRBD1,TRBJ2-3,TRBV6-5,TGTGCCACCGGGACAGAAATTTGGGGGACGCAGTATTTT,CATGTEIWGTQYF
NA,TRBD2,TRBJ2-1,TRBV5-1,TGCGCCAGCAGCTTGGCACCGGGGGGGCTTAACAATGAGCAGTTCTTC,CASSLAPGGLNNEQFF
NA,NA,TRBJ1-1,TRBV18,TGTGCCAGCTCACTCTATAAAAGCGACACTGAAGCTTTCTTT,CASSLYKSDTEAFF
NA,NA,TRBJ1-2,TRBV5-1,TGCGCCAGCAGCTTGGATGGGCAGGCCGTCTATGGCTACACCTTC,CASSLDGQAVYGYTF
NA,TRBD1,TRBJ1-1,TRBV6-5,TGTGCCAGCAGTTCCAAACGGACAGGAGGAGCTAGGGGGGCTTTCTTT,CASSSKRTGGARGAFF
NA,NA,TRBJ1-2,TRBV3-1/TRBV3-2,TGTGCCAGCAGCCTGGGCGTTGGGACGCGGGGCTATGGCTACACCTTC,CASSLGVGTRGYGYTF
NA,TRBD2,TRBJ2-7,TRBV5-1,TGCGCCAGCAGCTTCAGCGGGGTGGCGGGGGAGCAGTACTTC,CASSFSGVAGEQYF
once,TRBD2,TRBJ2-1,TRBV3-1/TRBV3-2,TGTGCCAGCAGCCCATCGGGACTAGCCTACAATGAGCAGTTCTTC,CASSPSGLAYNEQFF
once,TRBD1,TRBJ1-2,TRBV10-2,TGCGCCAGCAGTGAACAGGGGGCCTCTGGCTACACCTTC,CASSEQGASGYTF
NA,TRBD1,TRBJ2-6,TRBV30,TGTGCCTGGAGTGAAACAGGGGGCGGCTTTGGGGCCAACGTCCTGACTTTC,CAWSETGGGFGANVLTF
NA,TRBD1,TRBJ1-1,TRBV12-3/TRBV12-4,TGTGCCAGCAGTTTAGGGACAGGCGCTGAAGCTTTCTTT,CASSLGTGAEAFF
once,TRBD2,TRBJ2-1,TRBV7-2,TGTGCCAGCAGCCAGAGCGGGGGGGCTTCCTACAATGAGCAGTTCTTC,CASSQSGGASYNEQFF
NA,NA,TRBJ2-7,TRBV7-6,TGTGCCAGCAGCTTGCTTGGGGGGGCTGACGAGCAGTACTTC,CASSLLGGADEQYF
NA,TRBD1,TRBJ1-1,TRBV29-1,TGCAGCGTAAAGAAGGGGACAGGGAACACTGAAGCTTTCTTT,CSVKKGTGNTEAFF
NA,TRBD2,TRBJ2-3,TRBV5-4,TGTGCCAGCAGCTCAGCCATAGCGGGGCCCACAGATACGCAGTATTTT,CASSSAIAGPTDTQYF
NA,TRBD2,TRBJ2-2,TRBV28,TGTGCCAGCAGTTCCCCTAGCGGGGGGGCTCGGGGGGAGCTGTTTTTT,CASSSPSGGARGELFF
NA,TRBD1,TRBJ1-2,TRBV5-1,TGCGCCAGCAGCTTGGCCAGGGGGCCGGGTAACTATGGCTACACCTTC,CASSLARGPGNYGYTF
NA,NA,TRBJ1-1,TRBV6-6,TGTGCCAGCAGCCAAGACAGGGAAGCTTTCTTT,CASSQDREAFF
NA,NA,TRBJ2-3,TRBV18,TGTGCCAGCTCACCAGTGGTGGGGGCTTCGACAGATACGCAGTATTTT,CASSPVVGASTDTQYF
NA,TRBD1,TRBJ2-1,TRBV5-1,TGCGCCAGCAGCTTGGAATTAACCGGGACAGGGACCTACAATGAGCAGTTCTTC,CASSLELTGTGTYNEQFF
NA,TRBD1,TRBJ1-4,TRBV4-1,TGCGCCAGCAGCCCCGGGGACAGGGATAATGAAAAACTGTTTTTT,CASSPGDRDNEKLFF
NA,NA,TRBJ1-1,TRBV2,TGTGCCACCCGAGAGAAAGAGGAGACTGAAGCTTTCTTT,CATREKEETEAFF